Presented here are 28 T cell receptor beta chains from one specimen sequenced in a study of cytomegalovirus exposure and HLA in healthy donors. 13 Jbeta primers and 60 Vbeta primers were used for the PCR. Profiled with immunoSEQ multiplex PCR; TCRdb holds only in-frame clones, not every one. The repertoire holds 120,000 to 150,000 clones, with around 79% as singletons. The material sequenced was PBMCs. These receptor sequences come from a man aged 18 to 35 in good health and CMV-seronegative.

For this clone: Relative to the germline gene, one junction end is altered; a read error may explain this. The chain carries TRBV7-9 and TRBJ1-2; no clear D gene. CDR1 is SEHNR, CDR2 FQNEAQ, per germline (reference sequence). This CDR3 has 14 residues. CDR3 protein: CSSSLTGKVYGYTF. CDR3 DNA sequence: TGTTCCAGCAGCTTAACGGGGAAGGTCTATGGCTACACCTTC.

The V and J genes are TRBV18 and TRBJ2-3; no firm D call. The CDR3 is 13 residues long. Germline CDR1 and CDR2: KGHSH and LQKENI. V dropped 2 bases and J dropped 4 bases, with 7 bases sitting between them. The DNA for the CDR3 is TGTGCCAGCTCACCATATCGCGCAGATACGCAGTATTTT. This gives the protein CASSPYRADTQYF. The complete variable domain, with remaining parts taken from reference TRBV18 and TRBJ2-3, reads NAGVMQNPRHLVRRRGQEARLRCSPMKGHSHVYWYRQLPEEGLKFMVYLQKENIIDESGMPKERFSAEFPKEGPSILRIQQVVRGDSAAYFCASSPYRADTQYFGPGTRLTVL.

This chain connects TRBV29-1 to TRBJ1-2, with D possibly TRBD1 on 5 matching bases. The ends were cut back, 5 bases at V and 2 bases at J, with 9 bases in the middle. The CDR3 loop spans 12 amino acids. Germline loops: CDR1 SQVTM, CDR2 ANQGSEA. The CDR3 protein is CSVSDRNYGYTF. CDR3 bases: TGCAGCGTTTCCGACAGAAACTATGGCTACACCTTC.

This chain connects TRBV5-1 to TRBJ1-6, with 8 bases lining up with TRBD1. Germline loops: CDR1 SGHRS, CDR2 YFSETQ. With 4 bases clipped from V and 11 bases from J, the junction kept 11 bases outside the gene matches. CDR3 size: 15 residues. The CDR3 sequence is CASSLRTGRTAPLHF. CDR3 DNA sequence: TGCGCCAGCAGCCTGAGGACAGGGAGGACGGCACCCCTCCACTTT.

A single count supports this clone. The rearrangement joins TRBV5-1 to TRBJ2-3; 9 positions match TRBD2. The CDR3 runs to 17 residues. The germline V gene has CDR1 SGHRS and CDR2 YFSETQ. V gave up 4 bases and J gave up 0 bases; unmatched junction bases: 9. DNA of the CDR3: TGCGCCAGCAGCGGCGGGGGGGTAACCTTTAGCACAGATACGCAGTATTTT. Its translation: CASSGGGVTFSTDTQYF.

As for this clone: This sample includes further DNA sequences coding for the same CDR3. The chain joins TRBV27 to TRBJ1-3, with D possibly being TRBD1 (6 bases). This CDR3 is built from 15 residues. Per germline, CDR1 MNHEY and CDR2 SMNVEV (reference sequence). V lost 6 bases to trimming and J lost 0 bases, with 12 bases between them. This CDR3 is CASSLTGTSGNTIYF. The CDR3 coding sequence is TGTGCCAGCAGCCTAACAGGGACCTCTGGAAACACCATATATTTT.

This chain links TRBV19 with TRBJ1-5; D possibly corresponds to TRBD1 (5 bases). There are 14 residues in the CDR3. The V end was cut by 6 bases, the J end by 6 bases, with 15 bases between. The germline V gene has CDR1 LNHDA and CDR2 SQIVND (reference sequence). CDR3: CASRDRGGGQPQHF. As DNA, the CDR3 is TGTGCCAGTAGGGACCGGGGCGGGGGTCAGCCCCAGCATTTT.

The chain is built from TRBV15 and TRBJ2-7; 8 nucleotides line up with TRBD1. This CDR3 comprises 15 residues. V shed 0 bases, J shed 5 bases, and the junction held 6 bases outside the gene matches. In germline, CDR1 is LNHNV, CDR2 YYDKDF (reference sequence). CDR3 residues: CATSRDRTGYDEQYF. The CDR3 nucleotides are TGTGCCACCAGCAGAGACCGGACAGGGTATGACGAGCAGTACTTC.

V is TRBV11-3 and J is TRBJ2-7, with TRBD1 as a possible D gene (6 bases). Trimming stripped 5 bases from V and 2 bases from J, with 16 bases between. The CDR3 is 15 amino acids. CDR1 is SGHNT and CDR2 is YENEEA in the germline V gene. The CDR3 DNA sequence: TGTGCCAGCAGCCAAATGACAGGTGCCGCCTACGAGCAGTACTTC. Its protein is CASSQMTGAAYEQYF.

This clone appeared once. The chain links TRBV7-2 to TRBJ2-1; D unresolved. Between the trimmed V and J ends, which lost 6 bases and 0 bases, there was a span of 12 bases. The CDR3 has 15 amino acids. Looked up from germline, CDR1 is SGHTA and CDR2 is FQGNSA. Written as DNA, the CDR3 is TGTGCCAGCAGGTCAAGTCGACTCTCCTACAATGAGCAGTTCTTC. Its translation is CASRSSRLSYNEQFF. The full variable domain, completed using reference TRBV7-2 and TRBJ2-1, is GAGVSQSPSNKVTEKGKDVELRCDPISGHTALYWYRQSLGQGLEFLIYFQGNSAPDKSGLPSDRFSAERTGGSVSTLTIQRTQQEDSAVYLCASRSSRLSYNEQFFGPGTRLTVL.

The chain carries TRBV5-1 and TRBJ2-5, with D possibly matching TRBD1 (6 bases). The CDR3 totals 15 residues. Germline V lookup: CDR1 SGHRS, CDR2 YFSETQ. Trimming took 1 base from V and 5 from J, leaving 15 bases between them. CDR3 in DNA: TGCGCCAGCAGCTTGCAGGGGTCAAGTGAGGAGACCCAGTACTTC. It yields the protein CASSLQGSSEETQYF.

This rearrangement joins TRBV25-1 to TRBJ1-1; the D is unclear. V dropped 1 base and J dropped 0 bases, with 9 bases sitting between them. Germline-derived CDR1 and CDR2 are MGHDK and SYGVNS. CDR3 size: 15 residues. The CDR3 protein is CASSESGSLNTEAFF. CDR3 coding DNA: TGTGCCAGCAGTGAATCGGGAAGCTTGAACACTGAAGCTTTCTTT.

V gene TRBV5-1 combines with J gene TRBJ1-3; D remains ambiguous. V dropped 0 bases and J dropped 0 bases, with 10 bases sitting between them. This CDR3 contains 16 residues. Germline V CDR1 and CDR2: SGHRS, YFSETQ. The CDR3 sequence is CASSLGGRFSGNTIYF. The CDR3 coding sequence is TGCGCCAGCAGCTTGGGCGGTCGTTTCTCTGGAAACACCATATATTTT.

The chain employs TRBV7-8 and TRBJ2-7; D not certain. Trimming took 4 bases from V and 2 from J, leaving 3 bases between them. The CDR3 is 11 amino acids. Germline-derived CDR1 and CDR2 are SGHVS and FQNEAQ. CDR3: CASSSTYEQYF. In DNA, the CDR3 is TGTGCCAGCAGCTCCACCTACGAGCAGTACTTC.

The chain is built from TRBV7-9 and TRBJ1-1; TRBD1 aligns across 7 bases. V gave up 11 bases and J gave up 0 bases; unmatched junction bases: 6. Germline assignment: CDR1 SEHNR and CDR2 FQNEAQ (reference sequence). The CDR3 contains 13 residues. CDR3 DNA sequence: TGTGCCGGAAGGGGGACAGTGAACACTGAAGCTTTCTTT. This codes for CAGRGTVNTEAFF.

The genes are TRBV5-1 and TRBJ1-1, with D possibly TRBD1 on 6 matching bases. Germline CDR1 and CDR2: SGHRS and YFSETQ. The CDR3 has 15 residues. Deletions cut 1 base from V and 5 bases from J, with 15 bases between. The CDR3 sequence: CASSLSSGAGTEAFF. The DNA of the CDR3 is TGCGCCAGCAGCTTGTCTTCAGGGGCAGGGACTGAAGCTTTCTTT.

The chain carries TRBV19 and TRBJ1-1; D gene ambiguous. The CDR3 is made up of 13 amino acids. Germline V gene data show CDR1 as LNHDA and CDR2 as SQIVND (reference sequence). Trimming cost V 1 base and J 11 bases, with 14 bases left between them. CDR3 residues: CASSIGPGGRAFF. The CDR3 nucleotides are TGTGCCAGTAGTATAGGGCCCGGAGGCCGGGCTTTCTTT.

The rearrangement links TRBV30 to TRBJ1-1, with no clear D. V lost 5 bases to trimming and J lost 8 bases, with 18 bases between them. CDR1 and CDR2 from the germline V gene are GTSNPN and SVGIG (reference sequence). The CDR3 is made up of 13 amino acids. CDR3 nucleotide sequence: TGTGCCTGGGTAAGGGAGGGCCGGTTGGAAGCTTTCTTT. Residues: CAWVREGRLEAFF.

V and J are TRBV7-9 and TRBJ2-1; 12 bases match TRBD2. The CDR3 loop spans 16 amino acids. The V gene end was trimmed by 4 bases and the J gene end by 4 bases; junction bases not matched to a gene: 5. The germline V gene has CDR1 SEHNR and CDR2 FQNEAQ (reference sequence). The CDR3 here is CASSSTLAGGYNEQFF. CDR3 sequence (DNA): TGTGCCAGCAGCTCGACACTAGCGGGGGGATACAATGAGCAGTTCTTC.

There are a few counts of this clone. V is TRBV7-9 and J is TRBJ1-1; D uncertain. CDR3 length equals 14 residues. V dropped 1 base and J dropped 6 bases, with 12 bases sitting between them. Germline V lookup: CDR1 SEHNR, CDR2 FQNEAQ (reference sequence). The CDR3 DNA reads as TGTGCCAGCAGCTTAGACCCGGGTGCTTCTGAAGCTTTCTTT. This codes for CASSLDPGASEAFF.

Here the CDR3 DNA reads TGCGCCAGCAGTGAGTCGGCGGCAAGCGGGGGGGCGGAGACCCAGTACTTC. Protein sequence: CASSESAASGGAETQYF. The gene calls are TRBV10-2 and TRBJ2-5; 10 bases fit TRBD2. The CDR3 length is 17 residues. After removal of 0 bases from V and 5 bases from J, the junction contained 9 bases not matched to a gene. Germline V gene lookup returns CDR1 WSHSY and CDR2 SAAADI.

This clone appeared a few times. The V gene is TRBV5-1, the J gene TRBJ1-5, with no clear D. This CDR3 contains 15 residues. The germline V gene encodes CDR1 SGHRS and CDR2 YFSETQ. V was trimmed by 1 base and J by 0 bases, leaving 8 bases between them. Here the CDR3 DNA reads TGCGCCAGCAGCTTGTCGGGAGATAGCAATCAGCCCCAGCATTTT. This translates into CASSLSGDSNQPQHF.

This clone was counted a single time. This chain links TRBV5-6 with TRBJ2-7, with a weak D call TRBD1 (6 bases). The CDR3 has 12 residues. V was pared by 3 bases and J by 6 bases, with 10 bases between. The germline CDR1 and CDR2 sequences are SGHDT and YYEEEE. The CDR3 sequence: CASSWGQAEQYF. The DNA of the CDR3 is TGTGCCAGCAGCTGGGGACAAGCCGAGCAGTACTTC.

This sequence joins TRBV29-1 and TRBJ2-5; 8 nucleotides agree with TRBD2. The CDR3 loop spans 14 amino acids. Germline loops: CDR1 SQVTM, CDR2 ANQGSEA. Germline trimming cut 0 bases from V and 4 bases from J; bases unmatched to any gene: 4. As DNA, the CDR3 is TGCAGCGTTGAAGACGGGGGGGTTCGAGAGACCCAGTACTTC. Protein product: CSVEDGGVRETQYF.

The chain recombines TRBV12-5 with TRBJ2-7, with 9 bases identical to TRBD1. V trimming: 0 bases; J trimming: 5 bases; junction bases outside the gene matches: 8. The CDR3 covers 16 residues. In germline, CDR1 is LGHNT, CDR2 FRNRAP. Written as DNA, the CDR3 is TGTGCTAGTGGTTTGGTACTGGACAGGGGAGCCCACGAGCAGTACTTC. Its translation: CASGLVLDRGAHEQYF.

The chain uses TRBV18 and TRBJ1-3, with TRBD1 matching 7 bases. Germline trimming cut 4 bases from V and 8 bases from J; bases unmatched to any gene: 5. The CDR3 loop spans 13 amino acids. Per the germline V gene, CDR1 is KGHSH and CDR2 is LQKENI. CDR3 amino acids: CASSLGQKDTIYF. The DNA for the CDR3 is TGTGCCAGCTCACTGGGACAGAAGGACACCATATATTTT.

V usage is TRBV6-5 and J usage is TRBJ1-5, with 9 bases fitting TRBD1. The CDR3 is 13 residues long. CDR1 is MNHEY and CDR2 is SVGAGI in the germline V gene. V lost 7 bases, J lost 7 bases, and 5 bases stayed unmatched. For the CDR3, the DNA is TGTGCCAGCAACGACAGGGGGACACAGCCCCAGCATTTT. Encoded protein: CASNDRGTQPQHF.

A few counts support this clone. This CDR3 reads CASSWQANTEAFF. CDR3 coding DNA: TGTGCCAGCAGTTGGCAGGCGAACACTGAAGCTTTCTTT. The chain uses TRBV6-1 and TRBJ1-1; no clear D. Germline lookup yields CDR1 MNHNS and CDR2 SASEGT. V shed 5 bases and J shed 1 base, with 8 bases lying between them. The CDR3 sequence is 13 residues long.